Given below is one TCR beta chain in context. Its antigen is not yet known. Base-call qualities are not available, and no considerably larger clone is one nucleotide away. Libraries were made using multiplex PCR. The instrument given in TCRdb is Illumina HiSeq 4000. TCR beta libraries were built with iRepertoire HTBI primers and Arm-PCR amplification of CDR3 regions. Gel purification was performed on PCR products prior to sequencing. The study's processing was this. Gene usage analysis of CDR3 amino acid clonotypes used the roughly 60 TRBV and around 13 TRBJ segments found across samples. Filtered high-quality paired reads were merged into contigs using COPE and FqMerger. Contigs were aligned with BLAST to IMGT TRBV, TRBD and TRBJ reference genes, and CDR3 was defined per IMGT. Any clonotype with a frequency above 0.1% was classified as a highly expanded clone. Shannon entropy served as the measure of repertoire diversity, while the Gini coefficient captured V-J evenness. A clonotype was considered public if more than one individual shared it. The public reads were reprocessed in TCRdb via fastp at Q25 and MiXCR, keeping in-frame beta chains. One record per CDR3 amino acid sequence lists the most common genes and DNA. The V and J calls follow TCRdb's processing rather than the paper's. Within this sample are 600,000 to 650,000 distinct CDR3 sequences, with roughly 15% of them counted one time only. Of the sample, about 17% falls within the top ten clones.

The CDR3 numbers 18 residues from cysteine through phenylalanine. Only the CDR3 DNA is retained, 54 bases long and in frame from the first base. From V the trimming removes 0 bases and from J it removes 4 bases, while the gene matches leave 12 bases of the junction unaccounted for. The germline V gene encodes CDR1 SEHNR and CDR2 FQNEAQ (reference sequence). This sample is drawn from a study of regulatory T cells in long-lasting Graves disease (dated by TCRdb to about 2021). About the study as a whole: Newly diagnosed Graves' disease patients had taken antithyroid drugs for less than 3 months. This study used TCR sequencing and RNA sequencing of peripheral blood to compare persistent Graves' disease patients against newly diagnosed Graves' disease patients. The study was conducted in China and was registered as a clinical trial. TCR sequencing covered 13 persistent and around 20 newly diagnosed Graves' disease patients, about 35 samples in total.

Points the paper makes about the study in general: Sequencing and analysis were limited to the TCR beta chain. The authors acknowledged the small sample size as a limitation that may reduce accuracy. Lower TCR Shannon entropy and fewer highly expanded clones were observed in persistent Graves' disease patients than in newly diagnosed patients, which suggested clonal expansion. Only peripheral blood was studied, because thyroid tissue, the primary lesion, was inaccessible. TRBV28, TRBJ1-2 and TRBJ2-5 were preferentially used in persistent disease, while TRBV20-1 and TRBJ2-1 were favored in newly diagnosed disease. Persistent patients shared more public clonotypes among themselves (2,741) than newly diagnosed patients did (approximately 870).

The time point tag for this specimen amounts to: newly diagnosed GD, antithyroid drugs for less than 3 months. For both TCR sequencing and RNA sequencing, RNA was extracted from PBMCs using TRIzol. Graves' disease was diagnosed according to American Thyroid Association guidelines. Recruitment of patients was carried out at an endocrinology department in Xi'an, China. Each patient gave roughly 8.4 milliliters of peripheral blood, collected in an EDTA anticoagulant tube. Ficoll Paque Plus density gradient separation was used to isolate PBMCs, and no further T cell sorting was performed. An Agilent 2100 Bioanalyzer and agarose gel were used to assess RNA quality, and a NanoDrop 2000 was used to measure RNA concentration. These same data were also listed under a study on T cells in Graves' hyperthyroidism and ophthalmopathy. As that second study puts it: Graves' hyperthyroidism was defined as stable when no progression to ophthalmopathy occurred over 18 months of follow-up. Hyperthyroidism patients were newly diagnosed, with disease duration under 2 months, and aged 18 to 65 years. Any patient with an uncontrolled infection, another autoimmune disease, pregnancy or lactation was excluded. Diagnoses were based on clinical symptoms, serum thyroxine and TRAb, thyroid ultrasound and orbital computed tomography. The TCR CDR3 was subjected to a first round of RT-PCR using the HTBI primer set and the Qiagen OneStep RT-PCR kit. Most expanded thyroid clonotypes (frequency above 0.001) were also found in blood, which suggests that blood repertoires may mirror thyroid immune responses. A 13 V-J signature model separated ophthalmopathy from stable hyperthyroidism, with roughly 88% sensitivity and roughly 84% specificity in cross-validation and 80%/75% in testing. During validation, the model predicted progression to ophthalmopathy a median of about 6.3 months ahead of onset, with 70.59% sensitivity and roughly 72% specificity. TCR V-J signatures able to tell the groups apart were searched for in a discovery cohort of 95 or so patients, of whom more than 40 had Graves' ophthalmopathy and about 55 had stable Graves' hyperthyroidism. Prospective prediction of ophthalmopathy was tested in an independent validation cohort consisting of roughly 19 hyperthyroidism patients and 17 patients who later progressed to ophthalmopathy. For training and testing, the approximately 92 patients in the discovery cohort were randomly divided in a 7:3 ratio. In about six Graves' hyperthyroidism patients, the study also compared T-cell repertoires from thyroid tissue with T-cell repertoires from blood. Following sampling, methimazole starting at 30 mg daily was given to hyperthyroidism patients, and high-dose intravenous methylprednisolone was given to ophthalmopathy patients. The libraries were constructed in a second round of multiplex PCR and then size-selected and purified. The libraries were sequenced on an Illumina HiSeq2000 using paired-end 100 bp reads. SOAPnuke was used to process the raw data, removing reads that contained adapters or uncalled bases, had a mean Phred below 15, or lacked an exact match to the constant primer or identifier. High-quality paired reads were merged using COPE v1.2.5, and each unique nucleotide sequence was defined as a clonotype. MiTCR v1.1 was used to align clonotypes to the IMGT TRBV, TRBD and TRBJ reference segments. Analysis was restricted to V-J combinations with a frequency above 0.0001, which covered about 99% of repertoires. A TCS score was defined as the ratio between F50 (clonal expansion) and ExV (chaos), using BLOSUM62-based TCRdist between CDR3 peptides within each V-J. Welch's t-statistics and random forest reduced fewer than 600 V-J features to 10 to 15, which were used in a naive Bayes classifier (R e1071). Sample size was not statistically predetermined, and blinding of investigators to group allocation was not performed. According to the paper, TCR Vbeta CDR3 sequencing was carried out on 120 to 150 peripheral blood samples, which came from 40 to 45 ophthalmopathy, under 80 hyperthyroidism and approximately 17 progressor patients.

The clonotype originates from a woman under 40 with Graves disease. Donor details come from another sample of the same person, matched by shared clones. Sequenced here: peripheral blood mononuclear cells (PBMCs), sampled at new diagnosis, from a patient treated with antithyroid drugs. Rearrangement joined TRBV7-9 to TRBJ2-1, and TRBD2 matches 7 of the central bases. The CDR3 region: CASSLAPGRPGPYNEQFF. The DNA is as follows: TGTGCCAGCAGCTTAGCGCCCGGGAGGCCCGGGCCGTACAATGAGCAGTTCTTC.